The following is a T cell receptor beta chain sequence with its context. One end of the junction is discordant with germline, which a read error may explain. The CDR3 totals 13 residues. Germline V gives CDR1 SGHTA, CDR2 FQGNSA. The data belong to a study of blood T cells in healthy people across ages. Through a sample-barcoded 5' primer and a J-beta primer mix, a second PCR was run for about 7 to 12 cycles. TCRdb re-called the 5' RACE reads through MiXCR, storing one row per CDR3 protein. The data show hundreds of thousands of distinct CDR3 sequences, 40% to 50% seen once. V is TRBV7-2 and J is TRBJ2-1; possibly TRBD2 for D (5 bases). This sequence was found in a man in his sixties in good health. Specimen: blood. In DNA form, the CDR3 reads TGTGCCGGCAGCTCCAACACCGGGATTAAGCAGTTCTTC. Translating it yields CAGSSNTGIKQFF.